The 9 T cell receptor beta chains below come from one sample, sequenced in a study of blood T cell repertoires in COVID-19. The assay was immunoSEQ multiplex PCR, and TCRdb's table has in-frame clones only and misses some. The table includes 110,000 to 150,000 clones, around 80% detected once. Specimen: peripheral blood. Every receptor here comes from a woman aged 60-75 years with acute or convalescent COVID-19.

V gene TRBV19 combines with J gene TRBJ2-1; tentative D call: TRBD1 (6 bases). Germline V gene lookup returns CDR1 LNHDA and CDR2 SQIVND (reference sequence). The CDR3 has 12 residues. V shed 5 bases and J shed 14 bases, with 16 bases lying between them. The CDR3 DNA follows: TGTGCCAGTAGTGGCTTTCAAGGACAGAAGTTCTTC. Amino acids: CASSGFQGQKFF.

The rearrangement links TRBV5-1 to TRBJ2-7; 7 bases align to TRBD1. After removal of 2 bases from V and 1 base from J, the junction contained 3 bases not matched to a gene. Germline CDR1 reads SGHRS; CDR2 reads YFSETQ. The CDR3 is made up of 14 amino acids. The CDR3 protein is CASSFGTVSYEQYF. Here the CDR3 DNA reads TGCGCCAGCAGCTTTGGGACAGTATCCTACGAGCAGTACTTC.

This clone came up a few times. The chain carries TRBV30 and TRBJ2-7, with TRBD2 matching 7 bases. Germline loops: CDR1 GTSNPN, CDR2 SVGIG (reference sequence). The CDR3 sequence is 13 residues long. V gave up 3 bases and J gave up 2 bases; unmatched junction bases: 4. The CDR3 sequence: CAWSGGLTYEQYF. The CDR3 nucleotides read TGTGCCTGGAGCGGGGGGTTAACCTACGAGCAGTACTTC.

V usage is TRBV11-2 and J usage is TRBJ2-7, with D possibly being TRBD2 (6 bases). This CDR3 is 19 amino acids long. With 0 bases removed from V and 3 bases from J, the gap between germline ends came to 24 bases. Germline V gene data show CDR1 as SGHAT and CDR2 as FQNNGV. The CDR3, as DNA: TGTGCCAGCAGCTTAGATGCGTTCGGGAGAAGGCGACTCAACTACGAGCAGTACTTC. It codes for CASSLDAFGRRRLNYEQYF.

The chain uses TRBV5-1 and TRBJ2-1; D remains unclear. From germline, CDR1 is SGHRS and CDR2 YFSETQ. The CDR3 is made up of 13 amino acids. V was shortened by 3 bases and J by 8 bases, with 12 bases between the two germline ends. This CDR3 reads CASSYIEPDEQFF. The CDR3 DNA sequence: TGCGCCAGCAGCTATATTGAACCGGATGAGCAGTTCTTC.

V usage is TRBV6-5 and J usage is TRBJ2-3; 11 bases fit TRBD2. There are 15 residues in the CDR3. Trimming cost V 6 bases and J 5 bases; bases outside gene matches: 7. The germline V gene has CDR1 MNHEY and CDR2 SVGAGI. DNA for the CDR3: TGTGCCAGCAGCCCCACTAGCGGGGGACAAGATACGCAGTATTTT. The encoded protein is CASSPTSGGQDTQYF.

Ten or more counts support this clone. V and J are TRBV4-2 and TRBJ2-7; 7 bases map to TRBD1. The length of the CDR3 is 14 residues. Germline CDR1 is LGHNA and CDR2 is YNFKEQ. Trimming cost V 4 bases and J 2 bases; bases outside gene matches: 5. Here the CDR3 reads CASSPRDSTYEQYF. Written as DNA, the CDR3 is TGTGCCAGCAGCCCCCGGGACAGTACCTACGAGCAGTACTTC.

The V call is TRBV19, the J call TRBJ2-7; 7 nucleotides agree with TRBD1. The CDR3 is made up of 14 amino acids. CDR1 and CDR2 from the germline V gene are LNHDA and SQIVND (reference sequence). Trimming cost V 6 bases and J 2 bases; bases outside gene matches: 7. The CDR3 DNA follows: TGTGCCAGTAGAGACAGGGCAGGTCCCTACGAGCAGTACTTC. This translates into CASRDRAGPYEQYF. The full variable domain, with the rest looked up from reference TRBV19 and TRBJ2-7, is DGGITQSPKYLFRKEGQNVTLSCEQNLNHDAMYWYRQDPGQGLRLIYYSQIVNDFQKGDIAEGYSVSREKKESFPLTVTSAQKNPTAFYLCASRDRAGPYEQYFGPGTRLTVT.

The chain carries TRBV27 and TRBJ2-7, with 11 bases lining up with TRBD2. Per germline, CDR1 MNHEY and CDR2 SMNVEV (reference sequence). V lost 4 bases, J lost 1 base, and 18 bases stayed unmatched. The CDR3 has 20 amino acids. CDR3 coding DNA: TGTGCCAGCAGTTCCACTAGCCCGGGACTAGCGGCCAAGTGGTCCTACGAGCAGTACTTC. This gives the protein CASSSTSPGLAAKWSYEQYF.